The 27 T cell receptor beta chains given below trace back to one sample, sequenced in a study of shared clonotypes between healthy human individuals. Data came from immunoSEQ multiplex PCR; TCRdb stores just in-frame clones and leaves some out. The sample lists 1,400,000 or so clones; just under 99% were seen once. Material for sequencing was naive CD4+ T cells sorted from blood. Documented subset: CD45RA+ positively selected. The source is a man aged 30 to 45 in good health.

The chain links TRBV5-4 to TRBJ2-1; 9 bases line up with TRBD2. There are 15 residues in the CDR3. Germline lookup yields CDR1 SGHNT and CDR2 YYREEE (reference sequence). V was pared by 2 bases and J by 4 bases, with 4 bases of the junction left unmatched. The CDR3 DNA reads TGTGCCAGCAGCTTCGCGGGAGGGGGGTACAATGAGCAGTTCTTC. This translates into CASSFAGGGYNEQFF. The full variable domain, rest sourced from reference TRBV5-4 and TRBJ2-1, is ETGVTQSPTHLIKTRGQQVTLRCSSQSGHNTVSWYQQALGQGPQFIFQYYREEENGRGNFPPRFSGLQFPNYSSELNVNALELDDSALYLCASSFAGGGYNEQFFGPGTRLTVL.

This chain joins TRBV7-3 and TRBJ1-1, with D possibly TRBD1 on 6 matching bases. Trimming removed 5 bases from V and 3 bases from J, with 22 bases in between. Germline loops: CDR1 SGHTA, CDR2 FQGTGA. CDR3 length: 17 amino acids. CDR3: CASSPGPRVRGDTEAFF. DNA of the CDR3: TGTGCCAGCAGCCCTGGCCCCCGTGTCAGGGGCGACACTGAAGCTTTCTTT.

The gene calls are TRBV11-2 and TRBJ2-5; 8 bases are shared with TRBD2. CDR1 and CDR2 from the germline V gene are SGHAT and FQNNGV. CDR3 length equals 17 residues. V shed 3 bases, J shed 2 bases, and the junction held 11 bases outside the gene matches. The CDR3, as DNA: TGTGCCAGCAGCTTCCGTTGGTTAGCGGGATCTCAAGAGACCCAGTACTTC. Amino acid sequence: CASSFRWLAGSQETQYF.

The gene calls are TRBV5-1 and TRBJ2-5; the D gene is possibly TRBD2 (6 bases). The CDR3 extends over 17 amino acids. Germline V CDR1 and CDR2: SGHRS, YFSETQ. V dropped 4 bases and J dropped 5 bases, with 24 bases sitting between them. CDR3 nucleotides: TGCGCCAGCAGCCCGACGGGTGCCGCGGGAAACTCTGAGACCCAGTACTTC. This codes for CASSPTGAAGNSETQYF.

This chain links TRBV10-3 with TRBJ1-1; D is undetermined. This CDR3 is 13 amino acids long. The V and J ends lost 3 bases and 1 base respectively, with 6 bases between them. CDR1 ENHRY and CDR2 SYGVKD come from the germline V gene. In DNA, the CDR3 is TGTGCCATCAGTGAACAGAGGAACACTGAAGCTTTCTTT. Translation gives CAISEQRNTEAFF.

V and J are TRBV25-1 and TRBJ1-4; perhaps TRBD1 as D (5 bases). Germline loops: CDR1 MGHDK, CDR2 SYGVNS. CDR3 length: 14 amino acids. The ends were cut back, 5 bases at V and 6 bases at J, with 13 bases in the middle. CDR3 sequence (DNA): TGTGCCAGCAGTCCCAGGGACGGTTATGAAAAACTGTTTTTT. This sequence encodes CASSPRDGYEKLFF.

The chain employs TRBV11-2 and TRBJ2-7; no definite D call. Germline values: CDR1 SGHAT, CDR2 FQNNGV. The V end was cut by 1 base, the J end by 2 bases, with 12 bases between. The CDR3 totals 15 residues. CDR3 amino acids: CASSLARTLTYEQYF. As DNA, the CDR3 is TGTGCCAGCAGCTTAGCACGTACGCTTACCTACGAGCAGTACTTC.

The genes are TRBV18 and TRBJ2-5; 8 positions match TRBD1. Per the germline V gene, CDR1 is KGHSH and CDR2 is LQKENI. CDR3 length equals 15 residues. The junction had 6 bases not matched to a gene; V was cut back by 1 base and J by 5 bases. This CDR3 is CASSPQTGAEETQYF. Here the CDR3 DNA reads TGTGCCAGCTCACCACAGACAGGGGCCGAGGAGACCCAGTACTTC.

The chain employs TRBV7-6 and TRBJ2-2; D remains ambiguous. The V and J ends lost 1 base and 5 bases respectively, with 8 bases between them. The V gene's germline CDR1 is SGHVS and CDR2 FNYEAQ. The CDR3 sequence is 14 residues long. The CDR3 loop reads CASSLGPVTGELFF. DNA of the CDR3: TGTGCCAGCAGCTTAGGCCCTGTTACCGGGGAGCTGTTTTTT.

The gene calls are TRBV6-6 and TRBJ2-2, with D unresolved. Germline V gene sequence: CDR1 MNHNY, CDR2 SVGAGI (reference sequence). The V end was cut by 10 bases, the J end by 5 bases, with 14 bases between. The CDR3 length is 13 residues. In DNA, the CDR3 is TGTGCCACTCGGAGCATAGGAACCGGGGAGCTGTTTTTT. As protein: CATRSIGTGELFF.

The chain joins TRBV5-4 to TRBJ2-2, with D unclear. Germline V gene sequence: CDR1 SGHNT, CDR2 YYREEE (reference sequence). V was cut by 5 bases and J by 0 bases, with 8 bases left in between. The CDR3 contains 14 residues. The CDR3 DNA is TGTGCCAGCAGAGAGAATACGAACACCGGGGAGCTGTTTTTT. It encodes CASRENTNTGELFF.

This clone was picked up one time. V gene TRBV5-1 combines with J gene TRBJ2-5, with TRBD1 identical over 10 bases. Looked up from germline, CDR1 is SGHRS and CDR2 is YFSETQ. With 4 bases clipped from V and 4 bases from J, the junction kept 4 bases outside the gene matches. CDR3 length: 14 residues. The CDR3 DNA reads as TGCGCCAGCAGCCCGACAGGGGGCGCAGAGACCCAGTACTTC. Its protein product is CASSPTGGAETQYF.

V usage is TRBV5-6 and J usage is TRBJ2-5; 7 bases are a match to TRBD1. Unmatched junction bases numbered 8, after V lost 4 bases and J lost 5 bases. This CDR3 comprises 14 residues. Germline V gene sequence: CDR1 SGHDT, CDR2 YYEEEE. CDR3 amino acids: CASSTRTGVETQYF. CDR3 nucleotides: TGTGCCAGCAGCACCAGGACAGGTGTGGAGACCCAGTACTTC.

Worth noting for this clone: The sample holds other DNA sequences that translate to the same CDR3. J is TRBJ2-1 and V is TRBV5-1; 10 bases align to TRBD2. The CDR3 runs 15 residues. Germline-derived CDR1 and CDR2 are SGHRS and YFSETQ. V lost 3 bases to trimming and J lost 5 bases; unmatched junction nucleotides: 5. The CDR3 bases are TGCGCCAGCAGCTCCGGGCTAGCGGGAGACAATGAGCAGTTCTTC. It specifies CASSSGLAGDNEQFF. The entire variable domain, with the rest obtained from reference TRBV5-1 and TRBJ2-1, is as follows: KAGVTQTPRYLIKTRGQQVTLSCSPISGHRSVSWYQQTPGQGLQFLFEYFSETQRNKGNFPGRFSGRQFSNSRSEMNVSTLELGDSALYLCASSSGLAGDNEQFFGPGTRLTVL.

This chain uses TRBV6-5 with TRBJ2-7, with D maybe TRBD1 (5 bases). Germline V gene lookup returns CDR1 MNHEY and CDR2 SVGAGI. This CDR3 is built from 15 residues. V shed 6 bases and J shed 0 bases, with 15 bases lying between them. The chain's CDR3 is CASRKTGHSSYEQYF. The CDR3 nucleotides are TGTGCCAGCAGAAAAACAGGTCATAGCTCCTACGAGCAGTACTTC.

The chain has TRBV19 and TRBJ1-2, with D possibly TRBD1 on 6 matching bases. Germline assignment: CDR1 LNHDA and CDR2 SQIVND (reference sequence). The V gene lost 6 bases and the J gene lost 4 bases, with 21 bases spanning the gap. The CDR3 totals 16 residues. CDR3 DNA sequence: TGTGCCAGTAGCTATCGACTAGGGGGGCTCGGCTATGGCTACACCTTC. Translated: CASSYRLGGLGYGYTF. The full variable domain, its missing parts supplied by reference TRBV19 and TRBJ1-2, is DGGITQSPKYLFRKEGQNVTLSCEQNLNHDAMYWYRQDPGQGLRLIYYSQIVNDFQKGDIAEGYSVSREKKESFPLTVTSAQKNPTAFYLCASSYRLGGLGYGYTFGSGTRLTVV.

The gene calls are TRBV6-5 and TRBJ2-7; a weak D match, TRBD1 (5 bases). Germline CDR1 MNHEY, CDR2 SVGAGI. This CDR3 contains 14 residues. V lost 6 bases to trimming and J lost 3 bases, with 15 bases between them. CDR3 bases: TGTGCCAGCAGGACAGCAGGGTTGAGCTACGAGCAGTACTTC. Translation: CASRTAGLSYEQYF.

This sequence joins TRBV27 and TRBJ2-1, with TRBD2 identical over 7 bases. Germline lookup yields CDR1 MNHEY and CDR2 SMNVEV (reference sequence). The trim removed 2 bases at V and 0 bases at J, leaving 4 bases unmatched. The CDR3 covers 16 residues. CDR3 nucleotides: TGTGCCAGCAGTTTAACGGGAGGATACTCCTACAATGAGCAGTTCTTC. It encodes CASSLTGGYSYNEQFF.

The table lists this clone with a count of one. The chain joins TRBV29-1 to TRBJ2-1; 7 bases match TRBD1. V lost 6 bases to trimming and J lost 0 bases; unmatched junction nucleotides: 5. Looked up from germline, CDR1 is SQVTM and CDR2 is ANQGSEA. This CDR3 has 14 residues. CDR3 coding DNA: TGCAGCGTAATGGGACAGAGCTCCTACAATGAGCAGTTCTTC. Its translation: CSVMGQSSYNEQFF.

This chain links TRBV6-1 with TRBJ1-2; D is perhaps TRBD1 (6 bases). This CDR3 region has 15 residues. V was trimmed by 4 bases and J by 7 bases, leaving 19 bases between them. Germline-derived CDR1 and CDR2 are MNHNS and SASEGT. In nucleotides, the CDR3 is TGTGCCAGCAGTGTCACTATCCGGGGGCAAGGTGGCTACACCTTC. Translated: CASSVTIRGQGGYTF.

This chain links TRBV10-1 with TRBJ2-7; 8 bases fit TRBD2. J gave up 5 bases and V 5 bases, and 8 bases lay outside the gene matches. This CDR3 spans 14 amino acids. Germline-derived CDR1 and CDR2 are WNHNN and SYGVQD (reference sequence). CDR3 nucleotides: TGCGCCAGCAGTTCGAGCGGGAGCAACCACGAGCAGTACTTC. It yields the protein CASSSSGSNHEQYF.

About this clone itself: Other DNA sequences in the sample encode the same CDR3. The chain links TRBV19 to TRBJ1-2; D is unclear. The CDR3 contains 14 residues. The germline V gene has CDR1 LNHDA and CDR2 SQIVND (reference sequence). V lost 3 bases, J lost 2 bases, and 10 bases lay in between. CDR3 region: CASSIAATNYGYTF. CDR3 bases: TGTGCCAGTAGTATCGCAGCGACAAACTATGGCTACACCTTC.

In regard to this clone: Other DNA sequences in the same sample also yield this CDR3. The gene calls are TRBV18 and TRBJ2-1, with D maybe TRBD1 (5 bases). The CDR3 is 15 amino acids. Trimming cost V 3 bases and J 0 bases, with 9 bases left between them. The V gene's germline CDR1 is KGHSH and CDR2 LQKENI. The CDR3 reads CASSPRQGSYNEQFF. The DNA of the CDR3 is TGTGCCAGCTCACCTCGGCAGGGCTCCTACAATGAGCAGTTCTTC.

The chain uses TRBV7-6 and TRBJ2-7; no reliable D call. This CDR3 is built from 13 residues. The V end lost 0 bases, the J end lost 0 bases, and 3 bases lay between the germline ends. CDR1 and CDR2 (germline): SGHVS, FNYEAQ. Here the CDR3 DNA reads TGTGCCAGCAGCTTAGCGTACTCCTACGAGCAGTACTTC. It specifies CASSLAYSYEQYF.

The CDR3 is CASSLRMGGTDTQYF. The CDR3 DNA follows: TGTGCCAGCAGCTTAAGGATGGGTGGCACAGATACGCAGTATTTT. The chain carries TRBV7-2 and TRBJ2-3; D gene uncertain. Germline loops: CDR1 SGHTA, CDR2 FQGNSA. V was cut by 2 bases and J by 1 base, with 10 bases left in between. The length of the CDR3 is 15 residues.

The count of this clone is one. This rearrangement joins TRBV7-6 to TRBJ2-7; 10 bases align to TRBD2. This CDR3 is 17 amino acids long. Germline V gene sequence: CDR1 SGHVS, CDR2 FNYEAQ. Unmatched junction bases numbered 14, after V lost 4 bases and J lost 5 bases. The chain's CDR3 is CASSSIPSGSFFHEQYF. As DNA, the CDR3 is TGTGCCAGCAGCTCCATCCCTAGCGGGAGTTTCTTCCACGAGCAGTACTTC.

The chain carries TRBV5-1 and TRBJ2-5; possibly TRBD2 for D (9 bases). The germline gives CDR1 SGHRS, CDR2 YFSETQ. The CDR3 extends over 17 amino acids. Trimming cost V 2 bases and J 2 bases, with 19 bases left between them. The CDR3 DNA reads TGCGCCAGCAGCTTCTATTCTAGCGGGACAGGACAAGAGACCCAGTACTTC. Amino acid sequence: CASSFYSSGTGQETQYF.